The sequence of this T cell receptor (beta chain) was determined in a study of blood T cell repertoires in COVID-19. Study details: Acute and convalescent COVID-19 samples came from the United States, Italy and Spain. PBMCs, B-cell-depleted T cells, or T cells were the source of the cDNA or gDNA that made up the material.

Authors' processing steps: Amplification from reference gene primers served as the basis for estimated nucleated cell counts. The table came from immunoSEQ multiplex PCR; TCRdb's copy has only in-frame clones and leaves some out. V, J and clone size are those of that table, while D and trimming were read from the DNA. The table records approximately 100,000 clones, 91% of them present only once. The V gene's germline CDR1 is GTSNPN and CDR2 SVGIG (reference sequence). The CDR3 has 10 amino acids. The V gene lost 4 bases and the J gene lost 8 bases, with 8 bases spanning the gap. Sequencing was performed on peripheral blood. This sequence was found in a man aged 55 to 69 with acute or convalescent COVID-19. V and J are TRBV30 and TRBJ1-1; D is ambiguous. Here the CDR3 DNA reads TGTGCCTGGAAGAGGAAGGAAGCTTTCTTT. As protein: CAWKRKEAFF.